The 25 T cell receptor beta chains in this list originate from one sample, sequenced in a study of blood T cell repertoires in COVID-19 (dated by TCRdb to about 2020). The receptor library was made with the immunoSEQ multiplex PCR assay. The table comes from immuneACCESS by way of TCRdb, which keeps in-frame sequences with V and J called. Part of the clones is missing from these tables; in studies checked, under half for an unresolved V gene and the rest for unknown reasons. In this sample the table shows roughly 99,000 clones, about 80% of which occur a single time. The ten largest clones take up 4% to 5.5% of the sample. The sample taken for sequencing was peripheral blood. The receptors stem from a man between 65 and 85 years old with acute or convalescent COVID-19.

The chain is built from TRBV7-2 and TRBJ2-2; TRBD2 matches at 12 bases. Germline-derived CDR1 and CDR2 are SGHTA and FQGNSA. CDR3 length: 15 amino acids. The J segment lost 6 bases and the V segment lost 7 bases, leaving 6 bases of the junction unmatched. The chain's CDR3 is CASILLAGGSGELFF. Here the CDR3 DNA reads TGTGCCAGCATCCTTCTAGCGGGGGGGTCCGGGGAGCTGTTTTTT.

This clone is a singleton in its sample. The V and J genes are TRBV6-2 or TRBV6-3 and TRBJ1-5, with a possible D match to TRBD1 (5 bases). Trimming cost V 0 bases and J 5 bases, with 14 bases left between them. The CDR3 loop spans 16 amino acids. In germline, CDR1 is MNHEY, CDR2 SVGEGT. The DNA for the CDR3 is TGTGCCAGCAGTTACTCGCCATTCAGGGTTGATCAGCCCCAGCATTTT. Its protein product is CASSYSPFRVDQPQHF.

The J gene is TRBJ2-1, the V gene TRBV28; maybe TRBD2 (5 bases). The CDR3 totals 14 residues. Trimming pared 7 bases from V and 7 bases from J, leaving 17 bases between. Germline values: CDR1 MDHEN, CDR2 SYDVKM. Here the CDR3 DNA reads TGTGCCAGCACCCCGGGGAGTCCCCTTAATGAGCAGTTCTTC. It is translated as CASTPGSPLNEQFF.

This clone was picked up a small number of times. This sequence joins TRBV5-1 and TRBJ2-1, with TRBD2 identical over 10 bases. V lost 0 bases, J lost 4 bases, and 4 bases stayed unmatched. Germline V gene lookup returns CDR1 SGHRS and CDR2 YFSETQ. The CDR3 loop spans 16 amino acids. Written as DNA, the CDR3 is TGCGCCAGCAGCTTGGACGGACTAGCGGAGTACAATGAGCAGTTCTTC. Translated, it gives CASSLDGLAEYNEQFF. The full variable domain, its missing parts supplied by reference TRBV5-1 and TRBJ2-1, is KAGVTQTPRYLIKTRGQQVTLSCSPISGHRSVSWYQQTPGQGLQFLFEYFSETQRNKGNFPGRFSGRQFSNSRSEMNVSTLELGDSALYLCASSLDGLAEYNEQFFGPGTRLTVL.

V gene TRBV13 combines with J gene TRBJ1-6; D is possibly TRBD1 (6 bases). The ends were cut back, 5 bases at V and 5 bases at J, with 25 bases in the middle. The CDR3 is 19 amino acids. In germline, CDR1 is PRHDT, CDR2 FYEKMQ (reference sequence). The CDR3 DNA is TGTGCCAGCAGCCTGCGGAGGGGGGGAGGGGATATTGATAATTCACCCCTCCACTTT. It translates to CASSLRRGGGDIDNSPLHF.

This clone was detected ten times or more. V is TRBV27 and J is TRBJ1-2; perhaps TRBD1 as D (6 bases). The CDR3 consists of 14 residues. Germline CDR1 MNHEY, CDR2 SMNVEV (reference sequence). Trimming cost V 5 bases and J 1 base, with 11 bases left between them. The CDR3 bases are TGTGCCAGCAGTATCCGACAGGATAACTATGGCTACACCTTC. Residues: CASSIRQDNYGYTF.

The chain couples TRBV3-1 (or the pseudogene TRBV3-2) to TRBJ1-2; D gene uncertain. This CDR3 comprises 13 residues. Germline CDR1 LGHDT, CDR2 YNNKEL (reference sequence). The V end was cut by 1 base, the J end by 4 bases, with 7 bases between. CDR3 protein: CASSQAQTYGYTF. As DNA, the CDR3 is TGTGCCAGCAGCCAAGCACAGACCTATGGCTACACCTTC.

A single count supports this clone. The chain joins TRBV19 to TRBJ2-7, with a tentative D call TRBD2 (5 bases). The V gene's germline CDR1 is LNHDA and CDR2 SQIVND (reference sequence). V was shortened by 4 bases and J by 3 bases, with 25 bases between the two germline ends. The CDR3 length is 18 residues. This chain's CDR3 is CASSNEGISGRAYYEQYF. The CDR3 region has the DNA TGTGCCAGTAGTAACGAGGGAATATCCGGACGGGCTTACTACGAGCAGTACTTC.

There are a few counts of this clone. The chain is built from TRBV3-1 (or the pseudogene TRBV3-2) and TRBJ2-6, with 7 bases fitting TRBD1. The germline V gene has CDR1 LGHDT and CDR2 YNNKEL (reference sequence). V was clipped by 7 bases and J by 2 bases; unmatched bases: 14. The CDR3 loop spans 18 amino acids. In DNA, the CDR3 is TGTGCCAGCAAGGGAGACAGGGATGTATTGGCTGGGGCCAACGTCCTGACTTTC. Residues: CASKGDRDVLAGANVLTF.

This chain uses TRBV6-2 or TRBV6-3 with TRBJ2-7; 9 bases align to TRBD1. Trimming took 5 bases from V and 0 from J; bases not matched to a gene: 5. Germline CDR1 and CDR2: MNHEY and SVGEGT. This CDR3 comprises 15 residues. CDR3 DNA sequence: TGTGCCAGCAGTACCACAGGGGGCTTCTCCTACGAGCAGTACTTC. The encoded protein is CASSTTGGFSYEQYF.

This clone has only a few counts. The J gene is TRBJ1-5, the V gene TRBV7-9; no clear D gene. CDR3 length: 14 amino acids. Germline CDR1 and CDR2: SEHNR and FQNEAQ (reference sequence). Trimming took off 3 bases at V and 7 bases at J, with 13 bases between the two ends. The CDR3 nucleotides read TGTGCCAGCAGCTTCGGGAGTCAAGGGCAGCCCCAGCATTTT. As protein: CASSFGSQGQPQHF.

The chain links TRBV23-1 to TRBJ1-2, with 11 positions matching TRBD1. TRBV23-1 is an ORF for which the function is uncertain. V was clipped by 4 bases and J by 4 bases; unmatched bases: 11. CDR3 size: 17 residues. This CDR3 reads CASSPNPRDRGAYGYTF. DNA for the CDR3: TGCGCCAGCAGTCCGAACCCTCGGGACAGGGGGGCCTATGGCTACACCTTC.

The rearrangement links TRBV9 to TRBJ1-4, with a tentative D call TRBD1 (6 bases). The length of the CDR3 is 14 residues. V lost 2 bases, J lost 4 bases, and 9 bases lay in between. CDR1 and CDR2 from the germline V gene are SGDLS and YYNGEE. CDR3 in DNA: TGTGCCAGCAGCGTTACAGGGTATAATGAAAAACTGTTTTTT. As protein: CASSVTGYNEKLFF.

The chain has TRBV19 and TRBJ2-3; TRBD2 agrees at 14 bases. Losses at the gene ends were 4 bases for V and 3 bases for J; bases not matched to a gene: 3. The CDR3 length is 16 residues. The germline CDR1 and CDR2 sequences are LNHDA and SQIVND (reference sequence). CDR3 residues: CASSTRTSGGTDTQYF. The CDR3 DNA reads TGTGCCAGTAGTACCCGGACTAGCGGGGGGACAGATACGCAGTATTTT.

The genes are TRBV5-1 and TRBJ2-5; possibly TRBD1 for D (6 bases). Germline V gene data show CDR1 as SGHRS and CDR2 as YFSETQ. The V end lost 4 bases, the J end lost 5 bases, and 9 bases lay between the germline ends. The CDR3 sequence is 12 residues long. In DNA, the CDR3 is TGCGCCAGCAGCGGGGGCCGGGAGACCCAGTACTTC. The encoded protein is CASSGGRETQYF.

The chain has TRBV18 and TRBJ1-1; perhaps TRBD1 as D (6 bases). CDR1 KGHSH and CDR2 LQKENI come from the germline V gene. V shed 8 bases and J shed 1 base, with 14 bases lying between them. The CDR3 has 14 amino acids. CDR3 coding DNA: TGTGCCAGCCAAATCGACAGGACGAACACTGAAGCTTTCTTT. Residues: CASQIDRTNTEAFF.

This clone was seen a handful of times. Other DNA variants within this sample encode the same CDR3. The chain couples TRBV5-1 to TRBJ2-1; TRBD2 aligns across 10 bases. CDR1 and CDR2 from the germline V gene are SGHRS and YFSETQ. The CDR3 is 12 residues long. V was pared by 4 bases and J by 9 bases, with 1 base of the junction left unmatched. CDR3 DNA: TGCGCCAGCAGCCTAGCGGGGGTTGAGCAGTTCTTC. It yields the protein CASSLAGVEQFF.

V usage is TRBV7-8 and J usage is TRBJ1-2; 8 nucleotides line up with TRBD1. CDR3 length: 18 residues. Germline trimming cut 3 bases from V and 4 bases from J; bases unmatched to any gene: 16. CDR1 is SGHVS and CDR2 is FQNEAQ in the germline V gene. CDR3 nucleotide sequence: TGTGCCAGCAGCTTCCCTGCAGCGGGACAGGACGGAAGCTATGGCTACACCTTC. It is translated as CASSFPAAGQDGSYGYTF.

The chain links TRBV6-6 to TRBJ1-2; D is perhaps TRBD1 (5 bases). Trimming removed 5 bases at V and 0 bases at J, with 10 bases between. The germline gives CDR1 MNHNY, CDR2 SVGAGI (reference sequence). This CDR3 contains 14 residues. The CDR3 loop is CASSGDSANYGYTF. CDR3 nucleotides: TGTGCCAGCAGTGGGGACTCAGCTAACTATGGCTACACCTTC.

J is TRBJ2-2 and V is TRBV5-6; 7 nucleotides align to TRBD1. The CDR3 loop spans 15 amino acids. Germline loops: CDR1 SGHDT, CDR2 YYEEEE. V shed 0 bases, J shed 4 bases, and the junction held 3 bases outside the gene matches. The CDR3 spells CASSLAPGGTGELFF. The DNA of the CDR3 is TGTGCCAGCAGCTTGGCTCCAGGGGGCACCGGGGAGCTGTTTTTT.

The chain employs TRBV4-3 and TRBJ1-2; D not resolved. The ends were cut back, 0 bases at V and 3 bases at J, with 11 bases in the middle. Germline CDR1 LGHNA, CDR2 YSLEER. This CDR3 has 15 residues. CDR3 residues: CASSQELGYHYGYTF. The CDR3 DNA is TGCGCCAGCAGCCAAGAGCTGGGCTACCACTATGGCTACACCTTC.

The CDR3 region is CASSVQGASRSGELFF. CDR3 nucleotide sequence: TGTGCCAGCAGTGTACAGGGGGCGTCAAGGTCCGGGGAGCTGTTTTTT. This chain connects TRBV2 to TRBJ2-2; 9 bases match TRBD1. The V segment lost 4 bases and the J segment 6 bases; nucleotides outside the gene matches: 9. CDR1 SNHLY and CDR2 FYNNEI come from the germline V gene. The CDR3 contains 16 residues.

The chain combines TRBV5-1 with TRBJ2-3; 12 bases fit TRBD2. The V segment lost 2 bases and the J segment 5 bases; nucleotides outside the gene matches: 3. Germline values: CDR1 SGHRS, CDR2 YFSETQ. This CDR3 has 15 residues. The CDR3 protein is CASSFRLAGVDTQYF. The CDR3 DNA sequence: TGCGCCAGCAGCTTCCGACTAGCGGGGGTAGATACGCAGTATTTT. Full variable domain (missing parts from reference TRBV5-1 and TRBJ2-3): KAGVTQTPRYLIKTRGQQVTLSCSPISGHRSVSWYQQTPGQGLQFLFEYFSETQRNKGNFPGRFSGRQFSNSRSEMNVSTLELGDSALYLCASSFRLAGVDTQYFGPGTRLTVL.

The chain has TRBV5-1 and TRBJ2-2, with D perhaps TRBD1 (5 bases). The CDR3 is 14 residues long. Germline V CDR1 and CDR2: SGHRS, YFSETQ. V was shortened by 5 bases and J by 2 bases, with 10 bases between the two germline ends. The CDR3 is CASRSTENTGELFF. CDR3 nucleotides: TGCGCCAGCAGGTCGACAGAAAACACCGGGGAGCTGTTTTTT.

This sequence joins TRBV18 and TRBJ1-2, with 7 bases lining up with TRBD1. With 3 bases clipped from V and 2 bases from J, the junction kept 9 bases outside the gene matches. CDR3 length: 16 amino acids. The germline V gene encodes CDR1 KGHSH and CDR2 LQKENI. CDR3 region: CASSPRDRAQNYGYTF. The CDR3 DNA is TGTGCCAGCTCACCGAGAGACAGGGCCCAAAACTATGGCTACACCTTC.